A single sample gave rise to the 24 T cell receptor beta chains below, sequenced in a study of response to subunit inactivated influenza vaccine. TCRdb reprocessed the RT-PCR reads with MiXCR, giving one entry per CDR3 protein. The sample has roughly 630,000 distinct CDR3 sequences; approximately 15% are singletons. Sequenced here: PBMCs from blood, sampled approximately 15 days before vaccination. These receptors were taken from a man aged 50 to 60 who received an inactivated influenza vaccine.

This clonotype was seen only a few times. This sequence joins TRBV7-8 and TRBJ2-2, with no clear D. Trimming shortened V by 1 base and J by 6 bases, and 12 bases separated the two germline ends. This CDR3 is 15 amino acids long. Germline V gene sequence: CDR1 SGHVS, CDR2 FQNEAQ. For the CDR3, the DNA is TGTGCCAGCAGCTTAGTTCGGGTTGGCTCCGGGGAGCTGTTTTTT. Translated: CASSLVRVGSGELFF.

V and J are TRBV12-3 or TRBV12-4 and TRBJ1-3; D is perhaps TRBD1 (5 bases). Trimming pared 5 bases from V and 4 bases from J, leaving 15 bases between. The CDR3 contains 15 residues. CDR3 coding DNA: TGTGCCAGCAGTCGTCCCGGGACCCAAGGAAACACCATATATTTT. This translates into CASSRPGTQGNTIYF.

There are a few counts of this clonotype. The rearrangement links TRBV3-1 to TRBJ1-1, with 7 nucleotides matching TRBD1. Germline V gene sequence: CDR1 LGHDT, CDR2 YNNKEL (reference sequence). The V and J ends lost 1 base and 8 bases, in that order; junction bases with no gene match: 16. CDR3 length: 17 amino acids. This CDR3 is CASSQVHIQGVSVEAFF. The CDR3, as DNA: TGTGCCAGCAGCCAAGTTCATATCCAGGGGGTTTCTGTCGAAGCTTTCTTT.

This clonotype was picked up many times. This chain joins TRBV27 and TRBJ2-7; TRBD1 agrees at 9 bases. This CDR3 region has 14 residues. In germline, CDR1 is MNHEY, CDR2 SMNVEV (reference sequence). Unmatched junction bases numbered 8, after V lost 5 bases and J lost 6 bases. The CDR3 loop reads CASSLGQGSSEQYF. The CDR3 region has the DNA TGTGCCAGCAGTCTGGGACAGGGTTCATCCGAGCAGTACTTC.

The J gene is TRBJ2-1, the V gene TRBV5-1; TRBD1 matches 10 bases. This CDR3 spans 15 amino acids. In germline, CDR1 is SGHRS, CDR2 YFSETQ. V shed 3 bases, J shed 7 bases, and the junction held 7 bases outside the gene matches. CDR3 sequence reads: CASSWGGQGKNEQFF. The CDR3 nucleotides read TGCGCCAGCAGCTGGGGGGGACAGGGGAAGAATGAGCAGTTCTTC.

This clonotype was observed a handful of times. This rearrangement joins TRBV12-5 to TRBJ2-1, with 9 bases lining up with TRBD1. The CDR3 runs 15 residues. CDR1 and CDR2 (germline): LGHNT, FRNRAP. V was pared by 5 bases and J by 5 bases, with 7 bases of the junction left unmatched. CDR3 in amino acids: CASGLGGTGHNEQFF. For the CDR3, the DNA is TGTGCTAGTGGTCTGGGGGGGACAGGGCACAATGAGCAGTTCTTC.

The chain employs TRBV5-5 and TRBJ2-7; 11 bases match TRBD1. Germline CDR1 SGHKS, CDR2 YYEKEE (reference sequence). V lost 3 bases to trimming and J lost 6 bases; unmatched junction nucleotides: 5. The CDR3 length is 14 residues. The CDR3 nucleotides read TGTGCCAGCAGCTACCGGGACAGGGGGGTCGAGCAGTACTTC. Translation gives CASSYRDRGVEQYF.

J is TRBJ1-1 and V is TRBV18; TRBD1 aligns across 7 bases. The CDR3 is made up of 15 amino acids. The germline V gene has CDR1 KGHSH and CDR2 LQKENI. J gave up 0 bases and V 6 bases, and 7 bases lay outside the gene matches. The CDR3 is CASSGRTGMNTEAFF. In DNA, the CDR3 is TGTGCCAGCTCGGGAAGGACAGGAATGAACACTGAAGCTTTCTTT. The full variable domain, in which reference TRBV18 and TRBJ1-1 provide the parts outside the CDR3, is NAGVMQNPRHLVRRRGQEARLRCSPMKGHSHVYWYRQLPEEGLKFMVYLQKENIIDESGMPKERFSAEFPKEGPSILRIQQVVRGDSAAYFCASSGRTGMNTEAFFGQGTRLTVV.

The CDR3 is CSARDGLAGKYF. DNA for the CDR3: TGCAGTGCTAGGGACGGACTAGCGGGGAAGTACTTC. The gene calls are TRBV20-1 and TRBJ2-7; 12 bases are a match to TRBD2. The CDR3 runs 12 residues. V was pared by 3 bases and J by 11 bases, with 5 bases of the junction left unmatched. Germline V gene lookup returns CDR1 DFQATT and CDR2 SNEGSKA (reference sequence).

Ten or more counts support this clonotype. The J gene is TRBJ2-3, the V gene TRBV7-8, with 13 bases fitting TRBD2. Trimming at V came to 6 bases and at J to 0 bases, leaving 3 bases not matched to a gene. CDR3 size: 16 residues. Per germline, CDR1 SGHVS and CDR2 FQNEAQ. The CDR3 DNA follows: TGTGCCAGCAGGGGACTAGCGGGAACTAGCACAGATACGCAGTATTTT. It yields the protein CASRGLAGTSTDTQYF. The complete variable domain, with remaining parts taken from reference TRBV7-8 and TRBJ2-3, reads GAGVSQSPRYKVAKRGQDVALRCDPISGHVSLFWYQQALGQGPEFLTYFQNEAQLDKSGLPSDRFFAERPEGSVSTLKIQRTQQEDSAVYLCASRGLAGTSTDTQYFGPGTRLTVL.

The chain employs TRBV10-2 and TRBJ2-1, with 7 bases aligning to TRBD2. The CDR3 is 15 residues long. CDR1 and CDR2 from the germline V gene are WSHSY and SAAADI. V was pared by 3 bases and J by 7 bases, with 9 bases of the junction left unmatched. Here the CDR3 reads CASSDPRGVFNEQFF. The CDR3 bases are TGCGCCAGCAGTGACCCCCGGGGGGTGTTTAATGAGCAGTTCTTC.

This sequence joins TRBV20-1 and TRBJ2-5; 8 bases line up with TRBD1. The CDR3 spans 13 residues. Germline CDR1 is DFQATT and CDR2 is SNEGSKA (reference sequence). J lost 1 base, V lost 5 bases, and 3 bases had no gene match. Here the CDR3 reads CSAQDRVQETQYF. The CDR3 nucleotides read TGCAGTGCTCAGGACAGGGTCCAAGAGACCCAGTACTTC.

The table lists this clonotype with a few counts. The gene calls are TRBV29-1 and TRBJ2-1; D possibly corresponds to TRBD2 (6 bases). The CDR3 covers 15 residues. The germline V gene encodes CDR1 SQVTM and CDR2 ANQGSEA. Trimming took 0 bases from V and 1 from J, leaving 10 bases between them. In nucleotides, the CDR3 is TGCAGCGTTGAAGATCGGGGGAAATCCTACAATGAGCAGTTCTTC. It specifies CSVEDRGKSYNEQFF.

This clonotype turned up a few times. A read error is possible here, since a much larger clone lies one base away. The J gene is TRBJ2-7, the V gene TRBV5-1; 9 bases line up with TRBD1. This CDR3 spans 15 amino acids. Germline CDR1 is SGHRS and CDR2 is YFSETQ. Trimming removed 2 bases from V and 4 bases from J; junction bases left unmatched: 7. The CDR3 spells CASSFIRGQGYEQYF. Written as DNA, the CDR3 is TGCGCCAGCAGCTTCATCCGTGGACAGGGGTACGAGCAGTACTTC. Looking up the rest from reference TRBV5-1 and TRBJ2-7 gives the full variable domain: KAGVTQTPRYLIKTRGQQVTLSCSPISGHRSVSWYQQTPGQGLQFLFEYFSETQRNKGNFPGRFSGRQFSNSRSEMNVSTLELGDSALYLCASSFIRGQGYEQYFGPGTRLTVT.

V is TRBV12-3 or TRBV12-4 and J is TRBJ2-1; the match to TRBD2 covers 9 bases. J lost 5 bases, V lost 2 bases, and 1 base had no gene match. The CDR3 extends over 14 amino acids. CDR3 amino acids: CASSLSGRNNEQFF. DNA for the CDR3: TGTGCCAGCAGTTTAAGCGGGAGGAACAATGAGCAGTTCTTC.

The J gene is TRBJ2-1, the V gene TRBV7-9; weak D call: TRBD1 (6 bases). Trimming removed 5 bases at V and 9 bases at J, with 11 bases between. Germline lookup yields CDR1 SEHNR and CDR2 FQNEAQ (reference sequence). This CDR3 has 12 residues. The CDR3 sequence: CASSLTGPEQFF. The CDR3 bases are TGTGCCAGCAGCCTAACAGGGCCTGAGCAGTTCTTC.

The chain couples TRBV10-1 to TRBJ2-7; unclear D gene. The CDR3 covers 14 residues. The V and J ends lost 2 bases and 2 bases respectively, with 10 bases between them. From germline, CDR1 is WNHNN and CDR2 SYGVQD (reference sequence). The CDR3 protein is CASSEVFRPYEQYF. The CDR3 coding sequence is TGCGCCAGCAGTGAGGTATTCCGACCCTACGAGCAGTACTTC.

The chain joins TRBV28 to TRBJ2-3; D perhaps matches TRBD2 (6 bases). CDR1 is MDHEN, CDR2 SYDVKM, per germline. The CDR3 runs to 15 residues. V was trimmed by 3 bases and J by 10 bases, leaving 20 bases between them. For the CDR3, the DNA is TGTGCCAGCAGTTTTATGGGGCGGGGACGGCTGCCGCAGTATTTT. Amino acid sequence: CASSFMGRGRLPQYF.

This clonotype was seen at least ten times. The rearrangement uses TRBV5-1 and TRBJ2-7; D is possibly TRBD1 (6 bases). Looked up from germline, CDR1 is SGHRS and CDR2 is YFSETQ. The CDR3 is 14 amino acids. V gave up 3 bases and J gave up 5 bases, with 15 bases separating them. The CDR3 DNA follows: TGCGCCAGCAGCTCGGGACAACAATCGGACGAGCAGTACTTC. Encoded protein: CASSSGQQSDEQYF.

This clonotype was seen many times. The chain couples TRBV6-5 to TRBJ2-2, with 7 bases aligning to TRBD1. V trimming: 4 bases; J trimming: 5 bases; junction bases outside the gene matches: 4. Germline loops: CDR1 MNHEY, CDR2 SVGAGI. There are 14 residues in the CDR3. The CDR3 loop reads CASSWGQRTGELFF. In DNA form, the CDR3 reads TGTGCCAGCAGTTGGGGACAGCGAACCGGGGAGCTGTTTTTT.

The chain carries TRBV3-1 and TRBJ2-3; D is ambiguous. The CDR3 length is 16 residues. V lost 0 bases to trimming and J lost 5 bases, with 15 bases between them. Germline V gene lookup returns CDR1 LGHDT and CDR2 YNNKEL (reference sequence). The CDR3 region has the DNA TGTGCCAGCAGCCAAGATCCCCCGGTCCGAGGAGATACGCAGTATTTT. The encoded protein is CASSQDPPVRGDTQYF.

The chain uses TRBV7-2 and TRBJ1-5; D is unclear. In germline, CDR1 is SGHTA, CDR2 FQGNSA. V shed 1 base and J shed 5 bases, with 9 bases lying between them. The CDR3 is made up of 14 amino acids. The CDR3 here is CASSLVPGHQPQHF. CDR3 nucleotides: TGTGCCAGCAGCTTAGTTCCGGGCCATCAGCCCCAGCATTTT.

This clonotype was seen more than once but under ten times. The chain recombines TRBV18 with TRBJ2-5; D might be TRBD1 (6 bases). Trimming cost V 0 bases and J 5 bases, with 13 bases left between them. The CDR3 consists of 15 residues. CDR1 is KGHSH and CDR2 is LQKENI in the germline V gene. CDR3 bases: TGTGCCAGCTCACCACCGAACAGGGAGTTGGAGACCCAGTACTTC. This encodes CASSPPNRELETQYF.

The rearrangement joins TRBV6-1 to TRBJ1-5; no clear D gene. This CDR3 is built from 14 residues. V lost 7 bases and J lost 5, with 15 bases in between. The germline V gene has CDR1 MNHNS and CDR2 SASEGT. Here the CDR3 reads CASTKSRADQPQHF. The CDR3 DNA sequence: TGTGCCAGCACTAAAAGTCGGGCAGATCAGCCCCAGCATTTT.